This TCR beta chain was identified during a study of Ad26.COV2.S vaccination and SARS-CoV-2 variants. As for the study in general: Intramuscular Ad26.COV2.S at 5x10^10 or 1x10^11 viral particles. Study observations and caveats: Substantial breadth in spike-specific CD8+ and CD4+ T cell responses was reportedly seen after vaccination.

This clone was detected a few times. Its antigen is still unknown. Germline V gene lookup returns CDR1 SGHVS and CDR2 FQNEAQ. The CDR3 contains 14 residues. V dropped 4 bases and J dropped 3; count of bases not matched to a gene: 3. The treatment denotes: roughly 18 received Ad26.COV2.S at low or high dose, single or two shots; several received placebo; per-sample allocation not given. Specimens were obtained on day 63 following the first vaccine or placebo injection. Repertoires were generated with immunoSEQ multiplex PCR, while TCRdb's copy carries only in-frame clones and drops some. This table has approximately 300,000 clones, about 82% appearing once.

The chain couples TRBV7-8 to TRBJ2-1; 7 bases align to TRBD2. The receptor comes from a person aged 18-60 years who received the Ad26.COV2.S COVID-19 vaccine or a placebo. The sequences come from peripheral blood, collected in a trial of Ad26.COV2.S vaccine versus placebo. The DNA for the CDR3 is TGTGCCAGCAGCTCGAAGCGGGACTACAATGAGCAGTTCTTC. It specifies CASSSKRDYNEQFF. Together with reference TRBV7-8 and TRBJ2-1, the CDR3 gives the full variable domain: GAGVSQSPRYKVAKRGQDVALRCDPISGHVSLFWYQQALGQGPEFLTYFQNEAQLDKSGLPSDRFFAERPEGSVSTLKIQRTQQEDSAVYLCASSSKRDYNEQFFGPGTRLTVL.